Included here is one T cell receptor beta chain sequence, with context. The entry originates in a study of blood T cell repertoires in COVID-19. Study overall: COVID-19 samples from acute and convalescent phases originated in the United States, Italy and Spain. T cells, B-cell-depleted T cells, or PBMCs provided the cDNA or gDNA that served as material.

In the original processing: Reference gene primer amplification gave estimated nucleated cell counts. Clones were read by immunoSEQ multiplex PCR, and TCRdb kept only the in-frame ones, dropping some. V and J calls and clone size are those listed in that table; D and trimming were worked out from the DNA. Of 150,000 to 200,000 clones in the sample, approximately 74% are singletons; the top ten hold around 3%. Germline CDR1 is MGHRA and CDR2 is YSYEKL. The J segment lost 0 bases and the V segment lost 5 bases, leaving 4 bases of the junction unmatched. CDR3 length: 15 residues. This sequence joins TRBV4-1 and TRBJ2-5; TRBD2 aligns across 9 bases. The sample comprised peripheral blood. The sequence came from a woman of 80 years or more with acute or convalescent COVID-19. DNA for the CDR3: TGCGCCAGCAGCAAAGCGGGAGGAAACCAAGAGACCCAGTACTTC. This encodes CASSKAGGNQETQYF.